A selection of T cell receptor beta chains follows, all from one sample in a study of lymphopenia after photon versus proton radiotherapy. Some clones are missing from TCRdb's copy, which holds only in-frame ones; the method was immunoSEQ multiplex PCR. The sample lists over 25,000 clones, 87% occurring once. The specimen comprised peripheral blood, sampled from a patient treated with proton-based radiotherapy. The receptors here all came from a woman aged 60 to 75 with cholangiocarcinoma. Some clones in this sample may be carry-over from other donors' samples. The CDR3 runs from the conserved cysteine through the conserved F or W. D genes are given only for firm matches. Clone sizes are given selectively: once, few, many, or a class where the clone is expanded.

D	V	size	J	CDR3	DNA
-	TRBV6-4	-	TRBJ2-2	CASRQEGLTGELFF	TGTGCCAGCAGACAAGAGGGGCTCACCGGGGAGCTGTTTTTT
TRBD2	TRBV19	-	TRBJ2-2	CASSAGLALDGELFF	TGTGCCAGTAGTGCTGGACTAGCTTTGGACGGGGAGCTGTTTTTT
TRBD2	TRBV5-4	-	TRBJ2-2	CASSPPGLAGGELFF	TGTGCCAGCAGCCCACCGGGACTAGCGGGCGGGGAGCTGTTTTTT
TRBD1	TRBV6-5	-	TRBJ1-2	CASSYGTGGAYGYTF	TGTGCCAGCAGTTACGGTACAGGGGGCGCCTATGGCTACACCTTC
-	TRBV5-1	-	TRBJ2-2	CASSLEGGGELFF	TGCGCCAGCAGCTTGGAAGGGGGCGGGGAGCTGTTTTTT
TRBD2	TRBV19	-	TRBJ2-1	CASSKSGTSSYNEQFF	TGTGCCAGTAGCAAAAGCGGGACCAGCTCCTACAATGAGCAGTTCTTC
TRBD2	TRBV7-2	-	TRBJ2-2	CASRNSGTSVTGELFF	TGTGCCAGCAGGAATAGTGGGACTAGCGTCACCGGGGAGCTGTTTTTT
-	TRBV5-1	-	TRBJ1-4	CASSLMVATNEKLFF	TGCGCCAGCAGCTTGATGGTTGCAACTAATGAAAAACTGTTTTTT
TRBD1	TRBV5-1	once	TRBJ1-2	CASSLGQGATGYTF	TGCGCCAGCAGCTTGGGGCAGGGGGCAACTGGCTACACCTTC
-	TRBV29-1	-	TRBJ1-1	CSVRTAPNTEAFF	TGCAGCGTAAGGACAGCCCCGAACACTGAAGCTTTCTTT
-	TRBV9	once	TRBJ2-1	CASSVGGIPYNEQFF	TGTGCCAGCAGCGTAGGCGGGATTCCTTACAATGAGCAGTTCTTC
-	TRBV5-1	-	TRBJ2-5	CASSLGSLETQYF	TGCGCCAGCAGCTTGGGGAGCTTGGAGACCCAGTACTTC
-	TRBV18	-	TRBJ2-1	CASSGLVSNEQFF	TGTGCCAGCTCAGGGCTAGTATCCAATGAGCAGTTCTTC
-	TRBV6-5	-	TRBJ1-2	CASKPADSFYGYTF	TGTGCCAGCAAACCCGCCGACAGTTTCTATGGCTACACCTTC
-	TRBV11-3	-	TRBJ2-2	CASSPKLAGELFF	TGTGCCAGCAGCCCAAAGCTGGCCGGGGAGCTGTTTTTT
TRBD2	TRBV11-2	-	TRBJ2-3	CASSLAGGSTDTQYF	TGTGCCAGCAGCTTAGCGGGGGGGAGCACAGATACGCAGTATTTT
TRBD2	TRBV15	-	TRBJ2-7	CATSRVDYRGSGRASEQYF	TGTGCCACCAGCAGAGTGGACTATAGAGGTAGCGGGAGGGCCTCCGAGCAGTACTTC
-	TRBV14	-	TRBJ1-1	CASSRWAGRAPAETEAFF	TGTGCCAGCAGTCGATGGGCGGGCAGGGCCCCCGCTGAGACTGAAGCTTTCTTT
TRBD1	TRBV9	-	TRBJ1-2	CASSALGTGGLDGYTF	TGTGCCAGCAGCGCGCTCGGGACAGGGGGCTTAGATGGCTACACCTTC
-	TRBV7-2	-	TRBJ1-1	CASSLALRELEAFF	TGTGCCAGCAGCTTAGCGCTTCGGGAACTTGAAGCTTTCTTT
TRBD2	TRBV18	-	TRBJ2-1	CASSPGTSGYNEQFF	TGTGCCAGCTCACCAGGCACTAGCGGGTACAATGAGCAGTTCTTC
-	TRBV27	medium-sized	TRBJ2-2	CASSIYSTGELFF	TGTGCCAGCAGTATCTACAGCACCGGGGAGCTGTTTTTT
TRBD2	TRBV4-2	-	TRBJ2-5	CASSQVGGGALRETQYF	TGTGCCAGCAGCCAAGTGGGCGGGGGGGCCTTGAGGGAGACCCAGTACTTC
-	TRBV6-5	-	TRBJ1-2	CASSYSRKRGGYTF	TGTGCCAGCAGTTACTCAAGGAAGCGGGGCGGCTACACCTTC
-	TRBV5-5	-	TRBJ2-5	CASSPTPTNQETQYF	TGTGCCAGCAGCCCAACCCCGACGAACCAAGAGACCCAGTACTTC
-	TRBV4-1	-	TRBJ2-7	CASSQAANPSYEQYF	TGCGCCAGCAGCCAAGCAGCGAATCCCTCCTACGAGCAGTACTTC
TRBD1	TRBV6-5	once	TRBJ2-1	CASSSQGAFYNEQFF	TGTGCCAGCAGTTCACAGGGGGCCTTCTACAATGAGCAGTTCTTC
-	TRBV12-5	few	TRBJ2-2	CASGSYSFYTGELFF	TGTGCTAGTGGTTCATACAGTTTCTACACCGGGGAGCTGTTTTTT
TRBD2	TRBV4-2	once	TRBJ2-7	CASSQEGQRGSSYEQYF	TGTGCCAGCAGCCAAGAGGGGCAGCGGGGGAGCTCCTACGAGCAGTACTTC
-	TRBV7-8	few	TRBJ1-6	CASSLRTENNSPLHF	TGTGCCAGCAGCCTCCGGACGGAGAATAATTCACCCCTCCACTTT
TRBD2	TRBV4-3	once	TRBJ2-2	CASSQVFRLAGLTGELFF	TGCGCCAGCAGCCAAGTTTTTCGGTTAGCGGGGCTCACCGGGGAGCTGTTTTTT
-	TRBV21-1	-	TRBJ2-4	CASSKAKVAKNIQYF	TGTGCCAGCAGCAAAGCGAAGGTAGCCAAAAACATTCAGTACTTC